Below, 25 T cell receptor beta chains from the same sample are listed, as sequenced in a study of blood T cell dynamics during melanoma immunotherapy. Time point of the sample: week 3, after first cycle of checkpoint inhibitor. Using immunoSEQ multiplex PCR, the repertoire was profiled, and TCRdb retains in-frame clones only, with some absent. The sample lists 15,000 to 20,000 clones, about 95% occurring once. The specimen was effector memory CD8+ T cells from blood, collected from a patient treated with checkpoint blockade. These receptors came from a human donor with melanoma.

V gene TRBV4-1 combines with J gene TRBJ2-1; 9 bases match TRBD2. After removal of 1 base from V and 4 bases from J, the junction contained 5 bases not matched to a gene. This CDR3 is 16 amino acids long. Germline values: CDR1 MGHRA, CDR2 YSYEKL. The CDR3 sequence: CASSQVSAGGYNEQFF. Here the CDR3 DNA reads TGCGCCAGCAGCCAAGTATCAGCGGGAGGTTACAATGAGCAGTTCTTC.

This rearrangement joins TRBV10-3 to TRBJ2-2, with D hard to call. CDR3 length equals 15 residues. Germline CDR1 ENHRY, CDR2 SYGVKD. V dropped 3 bases and J dropped 3 bases, with 11 bases sitting between them. The DNA for the CDR3 is TGTGCCATCAGTGAAATGAACCCCCACACCGGGGAGCTGTTTTTT. Translating gives CAISEMNPHTGELFF.

J is TRBJ1-2 and V is TRBV5-4; tentatively, D is TRBD1 (5 bases). This CDR3 comprises 13 residues. V lost 2 bases to trimming and J lost 4 bases, with 9 bases between them. CDR1 is SGHNT, CDR2 YYREEE, per germline (reference sequence). CDR3 region: CASSFWGGYGYTF. The CDR3 DNA sequence: TGTGCCAGCAGCTTCTGGGGGGGCTATGGCTACACCTTC. Looking up the rest from reference TRBV5-4 and TRBJ1-2 gives the full variable domain: ETGVTQSPTHLIKTRGQQVTLRCSSQSGHNTVSWYQQALGQGPQFIFQYYREEENGRGNFPPRFSGLQFPNYSSELNVNALELDDSALYLCASSFWGGYGYTFGSGTRLTVV.

The chain recombines TRBV27 with TRBJ2-1; 8 bases match TRBD2. Germline V gene sequence: CDR1 MNHEY, CDR2 SMNVEV (reference sequence). V trimming: 0 bases; J trimming: 9 bases; junction bases outside the gene matches: 7. The CDR3 contains 15 residues. The CDR3 sequence: CASSLSIGTRGEQFF. As DNA, the CDR3 is TGTGCCAGCAGTTTATCGATCGGGACTAGGGGTGAGCAGTTCTTC.

The chain couples TRBV27 to TRBJ1-6; 10 bases match TRBD1. In germline, CDR1 is MNHEY, CDR2 SMNVEV (reference sequence). The CDR3 runs 15 residues. V lost 2 bases to trimming and J lost 7 bases; unmatched junction nucleotides: 2. This CDR3 reads CASSLGDRGNSPLHF. The CDR3 DNA follows: TGTGCCAGCAGTTTAGGGGACAGGGGCAATTCACCCCTCCACTTT.

V usage is TRBV25-1 and J usage is TRBJ2-7; 12 bases are a match to TRBD2. V dropped 6 bases and J dropped 4; count of bases not matched to a gene: 4. The CDR3 extends over 14 amino acids. Per germline, CDR1 MGHDK and CDR2 SYGVNS. CDR3 nucleotide sequence: TGTGCCAGCAGCCCTGGACTAGCGGGATACGAGCAGTACTTC. It codes for CASSPGLAGYEQYF.

The J gene is TRBJ1-1, the V gene TRBV7-9; the match to TRBD1 covers 8 bases. The ends lost 2 bases at V and 4 bases at J; junction bases unmatched: 9. This CDR3 has 16 residues. Germline V gene data show CDR1 as SEHNR and CDR2 as FQNEAQ (reference sequence). CDR3: CASSLRTGSFGTEAFF. In DNA, the CDR3 is TGTGCCAGCAGCTTAAGGACAGGGAGTTTTGGCACTGAAGCTTTCTTT.

This chain connects TRBV9 to TRBJ2-1, with D possibly matching TRBD2 (6 bases). The CDR3 consists of 16 residues. Between the trimmed V and J ends, which lost 5 bases and 3 bases, there was a span of 18 bases. Germline V gene data show CDR1 as SGDLS and CDR2 as YYNGEE. The CDR3 region is CASSVPGGRGYNEQFF. In DNA form, the CDR3 reads TGTGCCAGCAGTGTACCCGGAGGGCGGGGCTACAATGAGCAGTTCTTC.

The chain joins TRBV7-9 to TRBJ2-7, with D perhaps being TRBD1 or TRBD2 (5 bases each). In germline, CDR1 is SEHNR, CDR2 FQNEAQ (reference sequence). The CDR3 covers 15 residues. Trimming stripped 2 bases from V and 5 bases from J, with 16 bases between. CDR3 protein: CASSLPGTGLDEQYF. Written as DNA, the CDR3 is TGTGCCAGCAGCTTACCCGGGACGGGCCTTGACGAGCAGTACTTC. Full variable domain (missing parts from reference TRBV7-9 and TRBJ2-7): DTGVSQNPRHKITKRGQNVTFRCDPISEHNRLYWYRQTLGQGPEFLTYFQNEAQLEKSRLLSDRFSAERPKGSFSTLEIQRTEQGDSAMYLCASSLPGTGLDEQYFGPGTRLTVT.

This rearrangement joins TRBV7-9 to TRBJ2-6; D tentatively fits TRBD1 or TRBD2 (5 bases each). Germline assignment: CDR1 SEHNR and CDR2 FQNEAQ (reference sequence). V lost 1 base and J lost 0, with 13 bases in between. The CDR3 is 18 amino acids. The CDR3: CASSLGGVLDSGANVLTF. The CDR3 nucleotides read TGTGCCAGCAGCTTAGGAGGGGTTTTGGACTCTGGGGCCAACGTCCTGACTTTC.

V usage is TRBV6-5 and J usage is TRBJ2-7, with 7 bases matching TRBD2. The V and J ends lost 9 bases and 3 bases, in that order; junction bases with no gene match: 8. CDR1 is MNHEY and CDR2 is SVGAGI in the germline V gene. The CDR3 totals 13 residues. Here the CDR3 reads CARVSCGSYEQYF. The DNA for the CDR3 is TGTGCCAGAGTTTCCTGCGGGAGCTACGAGCAGTACTTC.

The rearrangement uses TRBV27 and TRBJ1-6; D gene ambiguous. The germline V and J ends were trimmed by 6 bases and 5 bases, with 5 bases remaining between them. This CDR3 comprises 12 residues. Germline loops: CDR1 MNHEY, CDR2 SMNVEV (reference sequence). The CDR3 DNA is TGTGCCAGCAGAAAGAATAATTCACCCCTCCACTTT. Translating gives CASRKNNSPLHF.

The rearrangement links TRBV5-5 to TRBJ2-7; 7 nucleotides line up with TRBD1. Germline V CDR1 and CDR2: SGHKS, YYEKEE (reference sequence). There are 15 residues in the CDR3. Trimming at V came to 3 bases and at J to 1 base, leaving 7 bases not matched to a gene. CDR3 loop: CASSWWQGVSYEQYF. The DNA for the CDR3 is TGTGCCAGCAGCTGGTGGCAGGGGGTTTCCTACGAGCAGTACTTC.

This sequence joins TRBV18 and TRBJ2-7, with no clear D. Per the germline V gene, CDR1 is KGHSH and CDR2 is LQKENI. This CDR3 is built from 12 residues. The germline V and J ends were trimmed by 3 bases and 0 bases, with 3 bases remaining between them. The CDR3 DNA reads TGTGCCAGCTCACCCCCCTCCTACGAGCAGTACTTC. Amino acids: CASSPPSYEQYF.

The chain has TRBV27 and TRBJ2-3, with 8 bases that match TRBD1. The junction had 11 bases not matched to a gene; V was cut back by 2 bases and J by 4 bases. Germline values: CDR1 MNHEY, CDR2 SMNVEV (reference sequence). This CDR3 region has 17 residues. CDR3 DNA: TGTGCCAGCAGTTTACTCCTAGGACAGGGTTCAGCAGATACGCAGTATTTT. It encodes CASSLLLGQGSADTQYF.

This clone was counted once. V is TRBV7-9 and J is TRBJ2-1, with D tentatively TRBD1 or TRBD2 (5 bases each). Germline V gene sequence: CDR1 SEHNR, CDR2 FQNEAQ (reference sequence). The V gene lost 1 base and the J gene lost 2 bases, with 9 bases spanning the gap. CDR3 size: 15 residues. The CDR3 sequence: CASSLGGTPYNEQFF. In nucleotides, the CDR3 is TGTGCCAGCAGCTTAGGTGGGACGCCCTACAATGAGCAGTTCTTC.

The chain carries TRBV28 and TRBJ2-7, with TRBD2 matching 12 bases. The V gene's germline CDR1 is MDHEN and CDR2 SYDVKM. The V gene end was trimmed by 8 bases and the J gene end by 3 bases; junction bases not matched to a gene: 5. This CDR3 is 14 amino acids long. CDR3 in amino acids: CASGRLAGVYEQYF. CDR3 bases: TGTGCCAGCGGACGACTAGCGGGAGTCTACGAGCAGTACTTC.

V gene TRBV9 combines with J gene TRBJ2-3; D possibly corresponds to TRBD1 (6 bases). V shed 4 bases and J shed 2 bases, with 17 bases lying between them. The CDR3 runs to 16 residues. The germline gives CDR1 SGDLS, CDR2 YYNGEE. CDR3 DNA sequence: TGTGCCAGCAGCCTGAATCGACAGGACGTCACAGATACGCAGTATTTT. As protein: CASSLNRQDVTDTQYF.

The chain joins TRBV19 to TRBJ2-2; TRBD2 aligns across 10 bases. The V and J ends lost 6 bases and 6 bases, in that order; junction bases with no gene match: 10. Germline CDR1 and CDR2: LNHDA and SQIVND (reference sequence). The CDR3 has 16 residues. The CDR3 DNA is TGTGCCAGTAGGACTTCGGGACTAGCGTGGGCCGGGGAGCTGTTTTTT. Its translation: CASRTSGLAWAGELFF.

V is TRBV28 and J is TRBJ1-5; TRBD1 aligns across 7 bases. CDR1 MDHEN and CDR2 SYDVKM come from the germline V gene. The CDR3 has 15 residues. J was trimmed by 4 bases and V by 2 bases; bases with no gene match: 5. As DNA, the CDR3 is TGTGCCAGCAGTTTAGGGGACAGTAGAAATCAGCCCCAGCATTTT. It specifies CASSLGDSRNQPQHF.

The V gene is TRBV10-3, the J gene TRBJ2-2, with 9 bases identical to TRBD1. Germline CDR1 reads ENHRY; CDR2 reads SYGVKD. This CDR3 is built from 17 residues. V lost 7 bases to trimming and J lost 1 base; unmatched junction nucleotides: 10. The CDR3 is CAIKLPGQGRNTGELFF. DNA for the CDR3: TGTGCCATCAAACTTCCCGGACAGGGGCGGAACACCGGGGAGCTGTTTTTT.

The gene calls are TRBV11-2 and TRBJ2-7; possibly TRBD2 for D (6 bases). Germline V gene data show CDR1 as SGHAT and CDR2 as FQNNGV. V lost 5 bases to trimming and J lost 11 bases, with 16 bases between them. The CDR3 is 12 amino acids. The CDR3 is CASSVGTLGEYF. The CDR3 region has the DNA TGTGCCAGCAGCGTGGGGACTTTGGGGGAGTACTTC.

This chain joins TRBV7-9 and TRBJ2-5; D remains ambiguous. The DNA end is a closer match to TRBJ2-7, so the J assignment may be wrong. CDR1 is SEHNR, CDR2 FQNEAQ, per germline (reference sequence). CDR3 length: 14 residues. The CDR3 sequence: CASSPLEASYEQYF. DNA for the CDR3: TGTGCCAGCAGCCCTCTCGAGGCCTCCTACGAGCAGTACTTC.

With respect to this clone: The same CDR3 is also encoded by other DNA sequences in this sample. The chain combines TRBV4-1 with TRBJ2-7; 7 bases align to TRBD2. Trimming cost V 0 bases and J 7 bases; bases outside gene matches: 6. The CDR3 loop spans 14 amino acids. Germline-derived CDR1 and CDR2 are MGHRA and YSYEKL. CDR3 bases: TGCGCCAGCAGCCAAGAGGAGCGGGGCTATGAGCAGTACTTC. Translating it yields CASSQEERGYEQYF.

The chain is built from TRBV6-5 and TRBJ2-5, with 10 bases that match TRBD1. The J call may be faulty, since TRBJ2-7 better matches the DNA end. This CDR3 is 16 amino acids long. CDR1 is MNHEY and CDR2 is SVGAGI in the germline V gene. The CDR3 sequence: CASSYSTGGLNYEQYF. The CDR3 region has the DNA TGTGCCAGCAGTTACTCGACAGGGGGCCTGAACTACGAGCAGTACTTC.